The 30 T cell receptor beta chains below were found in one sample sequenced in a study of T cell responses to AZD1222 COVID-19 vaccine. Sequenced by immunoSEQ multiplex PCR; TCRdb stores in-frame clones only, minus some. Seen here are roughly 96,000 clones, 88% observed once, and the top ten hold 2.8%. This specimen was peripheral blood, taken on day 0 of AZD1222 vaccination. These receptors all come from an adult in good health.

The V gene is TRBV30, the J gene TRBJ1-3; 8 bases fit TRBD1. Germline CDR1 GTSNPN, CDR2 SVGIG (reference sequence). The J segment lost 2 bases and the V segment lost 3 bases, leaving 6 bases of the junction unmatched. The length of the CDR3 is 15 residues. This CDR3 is CAWSGDRGTGNTIYF. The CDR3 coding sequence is TGTGCCTGGAGCGGAGACAGGGGCACTGGAAACACCATATATTTT.

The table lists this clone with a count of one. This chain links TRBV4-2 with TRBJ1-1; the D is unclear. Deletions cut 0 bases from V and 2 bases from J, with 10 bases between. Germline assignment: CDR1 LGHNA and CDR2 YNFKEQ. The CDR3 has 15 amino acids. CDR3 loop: CASSQEIELNTEAFF. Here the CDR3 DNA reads TGTGCCAGCAGCCAAGAGATAGAACTTAACACTGAAGCTTTCTTT.

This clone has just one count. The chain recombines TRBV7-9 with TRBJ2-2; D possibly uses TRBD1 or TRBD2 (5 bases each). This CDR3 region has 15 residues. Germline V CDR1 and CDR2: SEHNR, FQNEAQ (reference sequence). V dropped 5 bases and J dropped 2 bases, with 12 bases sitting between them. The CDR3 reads CASSAMGDNTGELFF. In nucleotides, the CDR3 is TGTGCCAGCAGCGCGATGGGGGACAACACCGGGGAGCTGTTTTTT.

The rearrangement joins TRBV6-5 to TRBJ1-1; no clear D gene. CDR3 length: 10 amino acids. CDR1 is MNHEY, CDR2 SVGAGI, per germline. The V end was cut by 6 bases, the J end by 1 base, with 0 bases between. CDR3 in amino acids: CASRNTEAFF. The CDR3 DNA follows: TGTGCCAGCAGGAACACTGAAGCTTTCTTT.

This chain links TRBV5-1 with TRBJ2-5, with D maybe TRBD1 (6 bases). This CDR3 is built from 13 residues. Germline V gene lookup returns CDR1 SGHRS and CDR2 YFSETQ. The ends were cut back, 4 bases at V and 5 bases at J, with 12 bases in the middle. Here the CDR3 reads CASSQGTWETQYF. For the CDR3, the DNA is TGCGCCAGCAGCCAGGGGACGTGGGAGACCCAGTACTTC.

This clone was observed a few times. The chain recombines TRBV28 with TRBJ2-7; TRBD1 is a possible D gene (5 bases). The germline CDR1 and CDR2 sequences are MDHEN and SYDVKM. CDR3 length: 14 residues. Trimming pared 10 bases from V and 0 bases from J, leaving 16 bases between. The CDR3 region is CATQQAMSSYEQYF. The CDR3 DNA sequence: TGTGCCACCCAACAGGCAATGAGCTCCTACGAGCAGTACTTC.

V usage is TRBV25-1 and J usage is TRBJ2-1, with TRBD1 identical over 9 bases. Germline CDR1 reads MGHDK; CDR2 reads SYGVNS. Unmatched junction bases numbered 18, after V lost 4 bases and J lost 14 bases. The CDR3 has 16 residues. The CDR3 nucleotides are TGTGCCAGCAGTGGGATTGGGACAGGGACCACCATGGGGGAGTTCTTC. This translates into CASSGIGTGTTMGEFF.

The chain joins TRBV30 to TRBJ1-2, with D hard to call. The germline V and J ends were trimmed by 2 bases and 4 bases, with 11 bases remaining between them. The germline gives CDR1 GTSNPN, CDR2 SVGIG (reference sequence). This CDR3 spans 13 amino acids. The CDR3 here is CAWSRGRIYGYTF. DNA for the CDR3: TGTGCCTGGAGTCGGGGTAGGATCTATGGCTACACCTTC.

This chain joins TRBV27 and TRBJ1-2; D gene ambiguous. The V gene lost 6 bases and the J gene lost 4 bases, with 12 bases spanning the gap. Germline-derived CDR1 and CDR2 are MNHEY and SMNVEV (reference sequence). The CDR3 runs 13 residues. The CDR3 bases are TGTGCCAGCAGGGGTGAGGGCCGCTATGGCTACACCTTC. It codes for CASRGEGRYGYTF.

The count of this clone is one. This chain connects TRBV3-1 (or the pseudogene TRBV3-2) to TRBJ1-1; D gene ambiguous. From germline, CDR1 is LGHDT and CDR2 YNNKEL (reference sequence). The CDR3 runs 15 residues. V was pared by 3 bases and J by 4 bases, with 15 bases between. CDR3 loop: CASSQDRGPFTEAFF. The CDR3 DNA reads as TGTGCCAGCAGCCAGGATCGGGGTCCTTTCACTGAAGCTTTCTTT.

This CDR3 reads CASSSGTGSFGELFF. The CDR3 DNA follows: TGTGCCAGCAGCTCCGGGACAGGGTCTTTCGGGGAGCTGTTTTTT. This rearrangement joins TRBV7-2 to TRBJ2-2, with 9 bases that match TRBD1. The germline gives CDR1 SGHTA, CDR2 FQGNSA. The V and J ends lost 4 bases and 7 bases, in that order; junction bases with no gene match: 7. The CDR3 has 15 amino acids.

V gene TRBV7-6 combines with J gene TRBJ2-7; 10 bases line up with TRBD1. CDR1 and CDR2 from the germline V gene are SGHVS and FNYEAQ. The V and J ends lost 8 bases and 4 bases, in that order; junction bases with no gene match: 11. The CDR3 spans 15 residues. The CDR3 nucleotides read TGTGCCAGCCTTTGTATGGGACAGGGGTTTTACGAGCAGTACTTC. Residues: CASLCMGQGFYEQYF.

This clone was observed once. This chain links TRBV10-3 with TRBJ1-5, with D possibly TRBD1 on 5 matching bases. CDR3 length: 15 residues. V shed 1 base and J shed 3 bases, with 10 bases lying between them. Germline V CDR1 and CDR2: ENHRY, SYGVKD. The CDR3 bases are TGTGCCATCAGTGAGTTAGGGGATTTCAATCAGCCCCAGCATTTT. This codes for CAISELGDFNQPQHF.

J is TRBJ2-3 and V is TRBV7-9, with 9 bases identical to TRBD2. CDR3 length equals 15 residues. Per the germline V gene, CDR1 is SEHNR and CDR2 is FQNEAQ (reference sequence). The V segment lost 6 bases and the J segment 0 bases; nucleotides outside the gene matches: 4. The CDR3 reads CASRSGLASTDTQYF. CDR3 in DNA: TGTGCCAGCAGATCGGGACTAGCTAGCACAGATACGCAGTATTTT.

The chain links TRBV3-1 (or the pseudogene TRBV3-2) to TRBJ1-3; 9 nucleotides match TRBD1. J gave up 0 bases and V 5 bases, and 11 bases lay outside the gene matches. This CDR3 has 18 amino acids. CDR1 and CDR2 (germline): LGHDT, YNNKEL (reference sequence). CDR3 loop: CASSEFTGTGSSGNTIYF. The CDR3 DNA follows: TGTGCCAGCAGCGAATTTACCGGGACAGGGAGCTCTGGAAACACCATATATTTT.

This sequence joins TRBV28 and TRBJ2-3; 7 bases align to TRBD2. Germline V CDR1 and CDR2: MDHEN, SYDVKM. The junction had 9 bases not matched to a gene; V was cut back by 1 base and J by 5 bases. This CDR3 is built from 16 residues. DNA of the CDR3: TGTGCCAGCAGTTTATCCGGCGGGAGTAGGAGAGATACGCAGTATTTT. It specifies CASSLSGGSRRDTQYF.

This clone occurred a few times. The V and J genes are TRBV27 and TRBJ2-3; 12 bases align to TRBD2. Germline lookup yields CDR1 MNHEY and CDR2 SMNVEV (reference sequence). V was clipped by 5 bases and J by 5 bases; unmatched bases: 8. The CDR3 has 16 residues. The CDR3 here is CASSPRLAGAGDTQYF. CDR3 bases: TGTGCCAGCAGTCCAAGACTAGCGGGAGCAGGAGATACGCAGTATTTT.

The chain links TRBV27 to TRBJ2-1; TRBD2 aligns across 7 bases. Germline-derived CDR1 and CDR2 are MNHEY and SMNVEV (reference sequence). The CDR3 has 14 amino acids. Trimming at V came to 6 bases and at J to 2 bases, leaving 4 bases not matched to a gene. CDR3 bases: TGTGCCAGCAGCGCTAGCGGTGCCTACAATGAGCAGTTCTTC. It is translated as CASSASGAYNEQFF.

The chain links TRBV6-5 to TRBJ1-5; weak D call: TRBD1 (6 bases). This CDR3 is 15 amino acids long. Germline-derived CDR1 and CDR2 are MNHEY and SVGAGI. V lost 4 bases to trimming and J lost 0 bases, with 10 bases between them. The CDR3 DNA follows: TGTGCCAGCAGTTTAGGGGGGGGTAGCAATCAGCCCCAGCATTTT. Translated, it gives CASSLGGGSNQPQHF.

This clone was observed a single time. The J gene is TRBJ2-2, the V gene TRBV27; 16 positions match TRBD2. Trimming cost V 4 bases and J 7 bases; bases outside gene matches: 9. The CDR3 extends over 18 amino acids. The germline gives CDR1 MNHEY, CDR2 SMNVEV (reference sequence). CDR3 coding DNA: TGTGCCAGCAGTTCACCGGGACTAGCGGGAGGGCGGAACGGGGAGCTGTTTTTT. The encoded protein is CASSSPGLAGGRNGELFF.

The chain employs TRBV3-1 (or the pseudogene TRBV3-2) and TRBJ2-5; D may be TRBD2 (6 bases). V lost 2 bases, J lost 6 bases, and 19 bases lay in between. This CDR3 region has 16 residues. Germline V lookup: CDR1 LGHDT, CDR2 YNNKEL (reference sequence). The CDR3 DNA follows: TGTGCCAGCAGCCAAACGGGGATAGCGGCCTCTAAGACCCAGTACTTC. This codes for CASSQTGIAASKTQYF.

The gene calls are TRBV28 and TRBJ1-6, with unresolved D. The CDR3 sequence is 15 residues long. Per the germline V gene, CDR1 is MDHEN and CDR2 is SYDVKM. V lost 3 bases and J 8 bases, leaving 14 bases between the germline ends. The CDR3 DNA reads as TGTGCCAGCAGTTTGGGATCCGCGTTTCATTCACCCCTCCACTTT. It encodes CASSLGSAFHSPLHF.

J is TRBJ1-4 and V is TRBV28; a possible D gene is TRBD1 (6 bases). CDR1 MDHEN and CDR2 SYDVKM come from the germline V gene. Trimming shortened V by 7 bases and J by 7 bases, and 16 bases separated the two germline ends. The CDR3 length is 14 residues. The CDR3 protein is CASNRGDTGEKLFF. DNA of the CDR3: TGTGCCAGCAATCGGGGGGACACGGGTGAAAAACTGTTTTTT.

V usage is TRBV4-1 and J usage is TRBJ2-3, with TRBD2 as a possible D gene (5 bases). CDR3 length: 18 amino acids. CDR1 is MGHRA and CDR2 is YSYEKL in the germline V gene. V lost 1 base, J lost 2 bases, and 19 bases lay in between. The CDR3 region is CASSQGIPDWRVTDTQYF. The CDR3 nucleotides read TGCGCCAGCAGCCAAGGGATTCCGGACTGGCGGGTCACAGATACGCAGTATTTT.

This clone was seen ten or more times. The CDR3 nucleotides read TGCGCCAGCAGCCAAGATTCCGGGGCCGGGGCCAACGTCCTGACTTTC. Its protein is CASSQDSGAGANVLTF. The V gene is TRBV4-3, the J gene TRBJ2-6, with D perhaps assigned TRBD1 or TRBD2 (5 bases each). CDR3 length: 16 amino acids. The germline V gene has CDR1 LGHNA and CDR2 YSLEER. Trimming stripped 0 bases from V and 4 bases from J, with 10 bases between.

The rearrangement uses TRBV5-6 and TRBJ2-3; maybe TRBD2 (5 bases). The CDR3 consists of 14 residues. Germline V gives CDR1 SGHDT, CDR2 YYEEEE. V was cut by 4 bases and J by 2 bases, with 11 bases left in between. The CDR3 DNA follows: TGTGCCAGCAGCCCACAGCGGCTCACAGATACGCAGTATTTT. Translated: CASSPQRLTDTQYF.

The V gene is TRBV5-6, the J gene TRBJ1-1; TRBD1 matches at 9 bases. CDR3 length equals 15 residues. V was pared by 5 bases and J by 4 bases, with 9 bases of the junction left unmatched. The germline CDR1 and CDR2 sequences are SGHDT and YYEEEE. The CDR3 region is CASSPDRGRVTEAFF. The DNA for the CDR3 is TGTGCCAGCAGTCCCGACAGGGGGAGGGTCACTGAAGCTTTCTTT.

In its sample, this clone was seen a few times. The CDR3: CASSLGARADTQYF. The CDR3 bases are TGTGCCAGCAGCTTAGGAGCCCGTGCAGATACGCAGTATTTT. The genes are TRBV11-3 and TRBJ2-3; D is uncertain. Deletions cut 1 base from V and 4 bases from J, with 9 bases between. The CDR3 sequence is 14 residues long. The V gene's germline CDR1 is SGHNT and CDR2 YENEEA.

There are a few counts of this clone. The CDR3 nucleotides read TGTGCCAGCAGCCCGGGGACTAGCGGAGTTTCCTCCTACGAGCAGTACTTC. Translation gives CASSPGTSGVSSYEQYF. J is TRBJ2-7 and V is TRBV5-6; 11 nucleotides match TRBD2. V shed 4 bases and J 0 bases; nucleotides not matched to a gene: 9. CDR3 length: 17 residues. Per the germline V gene, CDR1 is SGHDT and CDR2 is YYEEEE.

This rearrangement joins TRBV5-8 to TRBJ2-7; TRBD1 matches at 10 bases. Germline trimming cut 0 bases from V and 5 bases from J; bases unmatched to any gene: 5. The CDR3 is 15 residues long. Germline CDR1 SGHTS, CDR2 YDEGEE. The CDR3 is CASSLEGTGVHEQYF. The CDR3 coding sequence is TGTGCCAGCAGCTTGGAAGGGACAGGGGTTCACGAGCAGTACTTC.